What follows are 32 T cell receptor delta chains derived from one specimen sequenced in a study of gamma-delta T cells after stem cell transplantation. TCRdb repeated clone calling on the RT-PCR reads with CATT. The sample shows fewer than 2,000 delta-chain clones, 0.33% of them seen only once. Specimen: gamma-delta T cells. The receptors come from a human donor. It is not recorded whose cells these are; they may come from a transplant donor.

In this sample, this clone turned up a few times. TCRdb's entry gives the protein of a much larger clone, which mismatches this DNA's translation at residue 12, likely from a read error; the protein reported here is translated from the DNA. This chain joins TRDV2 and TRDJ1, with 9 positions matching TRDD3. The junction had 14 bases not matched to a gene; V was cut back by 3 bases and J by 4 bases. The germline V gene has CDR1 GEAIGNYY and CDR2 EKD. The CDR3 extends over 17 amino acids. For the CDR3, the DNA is TGTGCCTGTGACCTTATCACTGGGGGAGACAACATCGATAAACTCATCTTT. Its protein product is CACDLITGGDNIDKLIF.

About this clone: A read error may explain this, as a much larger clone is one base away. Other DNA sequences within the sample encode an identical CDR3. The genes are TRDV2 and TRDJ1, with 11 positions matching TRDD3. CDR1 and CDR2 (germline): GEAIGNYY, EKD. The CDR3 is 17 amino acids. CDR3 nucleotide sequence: TGTGCCTGTGACACATTGGGGGATACGTCTAACACCGATAAACTTATCTTT. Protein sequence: CACDTLGDTSNTDKLIF.

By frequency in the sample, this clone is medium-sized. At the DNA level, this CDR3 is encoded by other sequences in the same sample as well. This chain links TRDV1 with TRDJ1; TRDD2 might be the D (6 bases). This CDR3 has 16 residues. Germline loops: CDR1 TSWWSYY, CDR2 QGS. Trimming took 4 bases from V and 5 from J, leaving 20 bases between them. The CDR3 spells CALGAFPSLGLDKLIF. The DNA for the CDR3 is TGTGCTCTTGGGGCTTTTCCTAGTTTGGGTTTAGATAAACTCATCTTT.

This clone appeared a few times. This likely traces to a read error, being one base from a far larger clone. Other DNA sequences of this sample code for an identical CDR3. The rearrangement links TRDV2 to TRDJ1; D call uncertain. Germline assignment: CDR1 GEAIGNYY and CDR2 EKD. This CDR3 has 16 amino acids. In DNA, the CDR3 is TGTGCCTGCGACACCATAAGCGACGCGGGCGGCGATAAACTCATCTTT. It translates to CACDTISDAGGDKLIF.

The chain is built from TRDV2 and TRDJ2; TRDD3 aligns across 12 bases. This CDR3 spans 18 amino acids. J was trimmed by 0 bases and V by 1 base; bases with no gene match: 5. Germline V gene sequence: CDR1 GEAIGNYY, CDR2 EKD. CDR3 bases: TGTGCCTGTGACACTGTTCTGGGGGATACGGCTTTGACAGCACAACTCTTCTTT. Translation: CACDTVLGDTALTAQLFF.

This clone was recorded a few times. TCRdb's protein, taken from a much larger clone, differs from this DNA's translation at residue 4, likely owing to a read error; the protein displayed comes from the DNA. The CDR3 region has the DNA TGTGCCTGTAACACCCTTACCCTTCAAAACACCGATAAACTCATCTTT. Residues: CACNTLTLQNTDKLIF. The chain joins TRDV2 to TRDJ1; possibly TRDD2 for D (5 bases). This CDR3 contains 16 residues. Germline V gives CDR1 GEAIGNYY, CDR2 EKD.

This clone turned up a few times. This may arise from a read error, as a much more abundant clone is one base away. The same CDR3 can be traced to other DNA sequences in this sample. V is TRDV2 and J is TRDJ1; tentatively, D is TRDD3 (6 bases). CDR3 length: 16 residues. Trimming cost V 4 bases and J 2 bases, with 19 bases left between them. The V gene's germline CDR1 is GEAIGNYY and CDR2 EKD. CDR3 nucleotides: TGTGCCTGTGATACACTGGGTCCTGGGGCGACCGATAAACTCATCTTT. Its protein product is CACDTLGPGATDKLIF.

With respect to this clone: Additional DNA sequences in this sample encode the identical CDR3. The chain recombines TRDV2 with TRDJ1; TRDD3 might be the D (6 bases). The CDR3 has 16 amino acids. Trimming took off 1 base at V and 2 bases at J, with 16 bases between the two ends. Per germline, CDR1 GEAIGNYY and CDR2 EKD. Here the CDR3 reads CACDTLGPEATDKLIF. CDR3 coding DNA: TGTGCCTGTGACACACTGGGTCCTGAGGCGACCGATAAACTCATCTTT.

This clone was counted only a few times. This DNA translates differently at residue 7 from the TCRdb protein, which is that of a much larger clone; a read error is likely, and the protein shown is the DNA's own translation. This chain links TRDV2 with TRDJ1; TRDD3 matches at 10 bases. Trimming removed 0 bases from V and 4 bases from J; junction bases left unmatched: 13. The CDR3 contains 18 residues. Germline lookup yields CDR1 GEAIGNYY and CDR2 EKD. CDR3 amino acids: CACDTLPGDTRRGDKLIF. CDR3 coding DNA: TGTGCCTGTGACACCTTACCGGGGGATACGCGGCGTGGCGATAAACTCATCTTT.

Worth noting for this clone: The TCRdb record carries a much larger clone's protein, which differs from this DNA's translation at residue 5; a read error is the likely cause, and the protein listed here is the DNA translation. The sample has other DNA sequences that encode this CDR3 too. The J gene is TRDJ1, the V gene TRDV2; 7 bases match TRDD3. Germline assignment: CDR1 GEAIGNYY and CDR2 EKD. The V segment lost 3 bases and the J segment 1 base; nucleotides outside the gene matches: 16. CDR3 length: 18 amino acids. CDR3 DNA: TGTGCCTGTGACGCCGTGGGAACTGGGGTACACCCCACCGATAAACTCATCTTT. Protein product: CACDAVGTGVHPTDKLIF.

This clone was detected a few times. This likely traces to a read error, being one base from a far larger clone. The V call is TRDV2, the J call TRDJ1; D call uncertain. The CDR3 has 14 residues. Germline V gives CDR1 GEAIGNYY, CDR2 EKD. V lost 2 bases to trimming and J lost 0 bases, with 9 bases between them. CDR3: CACDRPGDTDKLIF. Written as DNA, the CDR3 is TGTGCCTGTGACAGGCCGGGAGACACCGATAAACTCATCTTT.

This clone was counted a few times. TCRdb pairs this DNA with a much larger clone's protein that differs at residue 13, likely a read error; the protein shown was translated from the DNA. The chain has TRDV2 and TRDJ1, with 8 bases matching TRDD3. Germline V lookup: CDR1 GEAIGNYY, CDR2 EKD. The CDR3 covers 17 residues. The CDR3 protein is CACDGLGDATYTNKLIF. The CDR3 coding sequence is TGTGCCTGTGACGGTCTGGGGGACGCGACTTACACCAATAAACTCATCTTT.

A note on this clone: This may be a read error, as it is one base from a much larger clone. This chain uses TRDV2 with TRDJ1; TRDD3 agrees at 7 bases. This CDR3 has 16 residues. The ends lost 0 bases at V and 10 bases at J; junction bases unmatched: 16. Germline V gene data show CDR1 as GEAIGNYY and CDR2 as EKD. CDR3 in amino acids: CACDTLAGDSTLRLIF. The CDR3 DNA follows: TGTGCCTGTGACACCTTGGCTGGGGATAGCACCTTAAGACTCATCTTT.

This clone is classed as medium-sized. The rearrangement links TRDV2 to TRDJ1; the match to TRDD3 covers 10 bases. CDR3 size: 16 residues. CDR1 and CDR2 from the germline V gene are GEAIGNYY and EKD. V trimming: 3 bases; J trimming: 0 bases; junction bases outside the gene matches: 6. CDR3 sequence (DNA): TGTGCCTGTGACCCACTGGGGGATTTCCACACCGATAAACTCATCTTT. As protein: CACDPLGDFHTDKLIF.

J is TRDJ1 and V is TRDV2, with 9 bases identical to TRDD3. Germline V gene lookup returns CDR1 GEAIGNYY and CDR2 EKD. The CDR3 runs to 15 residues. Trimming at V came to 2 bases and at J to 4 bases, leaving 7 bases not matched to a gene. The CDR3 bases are TGTGCCTGTGACAAATTGGGGGATAAGGACGATAAACTCATCTTT. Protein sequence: CACDKLGDKDDKLIF.

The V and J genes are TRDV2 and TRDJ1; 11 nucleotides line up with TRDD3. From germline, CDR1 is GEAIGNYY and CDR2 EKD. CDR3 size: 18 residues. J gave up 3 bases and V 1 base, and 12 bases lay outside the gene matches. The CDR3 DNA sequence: TGTGCCTGTGACACGCCGTGGGGGATACGCCGGGGGTCCGATAAACTCATCTTT. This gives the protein CACDTPWGIRRGSDKLIF.

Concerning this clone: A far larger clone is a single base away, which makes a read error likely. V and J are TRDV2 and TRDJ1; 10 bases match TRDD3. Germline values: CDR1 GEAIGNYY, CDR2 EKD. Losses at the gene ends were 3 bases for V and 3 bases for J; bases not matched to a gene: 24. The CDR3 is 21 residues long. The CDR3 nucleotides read TGTGCCTGTGACGCTGTGGGGAGTACTGGGGGATTTCGGGTCGAGGCCGATAAACTCATCTTT. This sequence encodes CACDAVGSTGGFRVEADKLIF.

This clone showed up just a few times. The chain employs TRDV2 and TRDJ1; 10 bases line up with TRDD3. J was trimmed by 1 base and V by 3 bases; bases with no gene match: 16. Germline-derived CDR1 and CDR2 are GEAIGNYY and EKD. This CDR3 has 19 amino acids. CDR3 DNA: TGTGCCTGTGACCCTCTCTTGACGGGGGATACGCTGGCCACCGATAAACTCATCTTT. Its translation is CACDPLLTGDTLATDKLIF.

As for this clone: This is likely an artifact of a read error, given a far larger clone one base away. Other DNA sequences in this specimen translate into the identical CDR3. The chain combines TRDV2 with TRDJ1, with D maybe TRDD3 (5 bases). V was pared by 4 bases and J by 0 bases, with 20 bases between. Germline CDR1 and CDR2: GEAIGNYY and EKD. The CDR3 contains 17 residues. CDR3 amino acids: CACDTIRPRGYTDKLIF. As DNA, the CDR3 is TGTGCCTGTGATACAATCCGCCCGAGGGGGTACACCGATAAACTCATCTTT.

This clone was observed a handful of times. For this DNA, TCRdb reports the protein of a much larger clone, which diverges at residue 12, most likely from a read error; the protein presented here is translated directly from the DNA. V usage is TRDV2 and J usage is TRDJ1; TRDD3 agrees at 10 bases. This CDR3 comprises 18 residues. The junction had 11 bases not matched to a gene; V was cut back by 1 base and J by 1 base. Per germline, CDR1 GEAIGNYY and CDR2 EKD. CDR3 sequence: CACDTLGDPETSTDKLIF. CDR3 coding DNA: TGTGCCTGTGACACACTGGGGGATCCCGAAACAAGCACCGATAAACTCATCTTT.

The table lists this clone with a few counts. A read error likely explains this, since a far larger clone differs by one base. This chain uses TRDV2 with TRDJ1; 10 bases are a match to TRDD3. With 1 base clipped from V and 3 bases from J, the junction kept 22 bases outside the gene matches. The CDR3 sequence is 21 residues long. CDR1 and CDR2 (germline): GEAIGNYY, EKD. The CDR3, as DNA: TGTGCCTGTGACACTGTGGGGAGTACTGGGGGATTTCGGGCCGAGGCCGATAAACTCATCTTT. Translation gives CACDTVGSTGGFRAEADKLIF.

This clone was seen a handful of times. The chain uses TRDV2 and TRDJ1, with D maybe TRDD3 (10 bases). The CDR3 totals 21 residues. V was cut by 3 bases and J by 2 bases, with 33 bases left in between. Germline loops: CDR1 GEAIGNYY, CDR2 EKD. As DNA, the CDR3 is TGTGCCTGTGACGCCGTCCTTCCTACGTGGGGGATACACGTGAGTACCGATAAACTCATCTTT. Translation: CACDAVLPTWGIHVSTDKLIF.

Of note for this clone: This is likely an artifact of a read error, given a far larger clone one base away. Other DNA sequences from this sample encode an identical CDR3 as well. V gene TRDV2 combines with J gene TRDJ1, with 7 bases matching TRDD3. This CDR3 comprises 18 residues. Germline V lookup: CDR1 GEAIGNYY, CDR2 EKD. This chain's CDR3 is CACDPVSDRDTRTDKLIF. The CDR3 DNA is TGTGCCTGTGACCCGGTTTCAGACAGGGATACTCGGACCGATAAGCTCATCTTT.

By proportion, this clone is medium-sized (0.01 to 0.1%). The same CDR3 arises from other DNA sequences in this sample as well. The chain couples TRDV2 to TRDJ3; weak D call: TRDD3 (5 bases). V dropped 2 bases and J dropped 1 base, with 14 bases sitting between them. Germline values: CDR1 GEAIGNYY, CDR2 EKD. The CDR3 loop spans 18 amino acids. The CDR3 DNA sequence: TGTGCCTGTGACAGAGGGGACGCTAAATCCTGGGACACCCGACAGATGTTTTTC. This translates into CACDRGDAKSWDTRQMFF.

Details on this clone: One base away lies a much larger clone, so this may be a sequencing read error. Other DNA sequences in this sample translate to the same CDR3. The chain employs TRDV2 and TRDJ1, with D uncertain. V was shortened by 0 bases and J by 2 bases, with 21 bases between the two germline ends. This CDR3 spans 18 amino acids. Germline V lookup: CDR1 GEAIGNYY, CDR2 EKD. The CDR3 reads CACDTVGFITFGTDKLIF. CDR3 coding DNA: TGTGCCTGTGACACCGTAGGATTCATAACTTTCGGGACCGATAAACTCATCTTT.

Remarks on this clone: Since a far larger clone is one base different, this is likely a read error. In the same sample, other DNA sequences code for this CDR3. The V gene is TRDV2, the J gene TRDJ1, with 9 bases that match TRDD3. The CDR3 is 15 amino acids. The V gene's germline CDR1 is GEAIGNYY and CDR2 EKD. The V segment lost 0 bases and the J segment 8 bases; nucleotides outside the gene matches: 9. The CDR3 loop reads CACDTWGIKNDKLIF. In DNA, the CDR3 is TGTGCCTGTGACACCTGGGGGATAAAAAACGACAAACTCATCTTT.

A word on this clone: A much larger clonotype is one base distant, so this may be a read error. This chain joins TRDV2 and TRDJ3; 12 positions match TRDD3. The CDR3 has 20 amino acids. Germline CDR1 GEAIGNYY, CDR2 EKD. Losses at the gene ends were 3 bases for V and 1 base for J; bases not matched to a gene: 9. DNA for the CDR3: TGTGCCTGTGACGTACTGGGGGATACCGCACAGTCCTGGGACACCCGACAGATGTTTTTC. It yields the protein CACDVLGDTAQSWDTRQMFF.

This CDR3 is CACDTVGLGDQYTDKLIF. The CDR3 nucleotides are TGTGCCTGTGACACCGTAGGGCTGGGGGATCAGTACACCGATAAACTCATCTTT. V usage is TRDV2 and J usage is TRDJ1; 9 bases agree with TRDD3. V lost 0 bases and J lost 0; bases outside the gene matches: 10. The CDR3 is 18 residues long. CDR1 and CDR2 (germline): GEAIGNYY, EKD.

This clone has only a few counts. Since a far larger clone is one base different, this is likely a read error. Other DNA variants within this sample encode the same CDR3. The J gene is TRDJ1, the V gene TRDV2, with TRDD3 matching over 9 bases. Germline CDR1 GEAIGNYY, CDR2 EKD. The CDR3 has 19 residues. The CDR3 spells CACDTVSRPGGSLTDKLIF. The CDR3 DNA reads TGCGCCTGTGACACCGTGAGTAGGCCTGGGGGATCCCTCACCGATAAACTCATCTTT.

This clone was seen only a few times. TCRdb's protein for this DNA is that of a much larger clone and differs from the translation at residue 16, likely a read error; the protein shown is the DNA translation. CDR3 nucleotides: TGTGCCTGTGACACATTGACTGGGGGACCCGCGGTGTACACCGATGAACTCATCTTT. Amino acid sequence: CACDTLTGGPAVYTDELIF. The V gene is TRDV2, the J gene TRDJ1; TRDD3 aligns across 9 bases. Germline V CDR1 and CDR2: GEAIGNYY, EKD. The CDR3 totals 19 residues.

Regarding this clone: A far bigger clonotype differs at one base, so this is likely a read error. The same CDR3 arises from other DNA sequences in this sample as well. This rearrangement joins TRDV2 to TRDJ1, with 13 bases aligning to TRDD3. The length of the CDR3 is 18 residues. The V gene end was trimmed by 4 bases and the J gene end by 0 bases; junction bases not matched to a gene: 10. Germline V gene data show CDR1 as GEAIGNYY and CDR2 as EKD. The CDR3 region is CACDPVLGDTQYTDKLIF. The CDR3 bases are TGTGCCTGTGATCCCGTACTGGGGGATACGCAGTACACCGATAAACTCATCTTT.

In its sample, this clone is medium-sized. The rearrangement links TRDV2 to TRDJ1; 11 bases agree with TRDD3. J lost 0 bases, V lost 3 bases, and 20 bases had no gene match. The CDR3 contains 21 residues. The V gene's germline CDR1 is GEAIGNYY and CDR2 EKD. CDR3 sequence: CACDPLGGYAIPEQYTDKLIF. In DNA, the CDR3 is TGTGCCTGTGACCCGCTTGGGGGATACGCGATTCCTGAACAGTACACCGATAAACTCATCTTT.